The 28 T cell receptor beta chains listed next were all sequenced from one sample in a study of graft-versus-host responses after intestinal transplantation. Their antigens remain unidentified. The data were produced by immunoSEQ multiplex PCR, yet TCRdb's version contains in-frame clones alone and is incomplete. The sample lists around 120,000 clones, 85% to 95% occurring once. The specimen comprised unstimulated CD4+ T cells sorted from spleen or lymph node cells, sampled before intestinal transplant. The source of these receptors is a human donor who received an intestinal transplant.

The chain uses TRBV2 and TRBJ2-2, with D maybe TRBD2 (6 bases). Germline CDR1 is SNHLY and CDR2 is FYNNEI. The CDR3 covers 15 residues. Trimming stripped 10 bases from V and 3 bases from J, with 18 bases between. The CDR3 nucleotides are TGTGCCAAACGTCGGGGGAAGCATGACACCGGGGAGCTGTTTTTT. Its translation is CAKRRGKHDTGELFF.

The genes are TRBV28 and TRBJ2-7; D is ambiguous. The germline V and J ends were trimmed by 2 bases and 2 bases, with 10 bases remaining between them. The CDR3 has 14 residues. Germline CDR1 is MDHEN and CDR2 is SYDVKM. In DNA form, the CDR3 reads TGTGCCAGCAGTTTACAACAGCGAACCTACGAGCAGTACTTC. Amino acid sequence: CASSLQQRTYEQYF.

This sequence joins TRBV4-2 and TRBJ1-4; 10 nucleotides match TRBD1. Germline lookup yields CDR1 LGHNA and CDR2 YNFKEQ. CDR3 length equals 15 residues. Germline trimming cut 3 bases from V and 5 bases from J; bases unmatched to any gene: 3. The CDR3 sequence is CASSQGGQGNEKLFF. CDR3 nucleotides: TGTGCCAGCAGCCAGGGGGGACAGGGGAATGAAAAACTGTTTTTT.

This clone has a handful of counts. The V gene is TRBV28, the J gene TRBJ2-7; TRBD2 might be the D (6 bases). The V and J ends lost 11 bases and 2 bases respectively, with 16 bases between them. This CDR3 has 13 residues. The germline CDR1 and CDR2 sequences are MDHEN and SYDVKM. Here the CDR3 reads CAARASETYEQYF. CDR3 nucleotides: TGTGCCGCCCGGGCTAGCGAGACCTACGAGCAGTACTTC.

This rearrangement joins TRBV28 to TRBJ2-5; TRBD1 agrees at 12 bases. CDR1 is MDHEN and CDR2 is SYDVKM in the germline V gene. V dropped 5 bases and J dropped 6; count of bases not matched to a gene: 10. The CDR3 is made up of 16 amino acids. CDR3 sequence (DNA): TGTGCCAGCAGTGGAGCCGGGACAGGGGGCAGAAAGACCCAGTACTTC. This encodes CASSGAGTGGRKTQYF.

The chain has TRBV7-2 and TRBJ2-7; D call uncertain. The CDR3 spans 11 residues. V lost 5 bases and J lost 2, with 4 bases in between. Per the germline V gene, CDR1 is SGHTA and CDR2 is FQGNSA. CDR3 DNA sequence: TGTGCCAGCAGCGCGGCCTACGAGCAGTACTTC. Protein product: CASSAAYEQYF.

The chain links TRBV7-9 to TRBJ2-3; 7 nucleotides agree with TRBD1. The V segment lost 4 bases and the J segment 2 bases; nucleotides outside the gene matches: 6. The CDR3 totals 15 residues. Looked up from germline, CDR1 is SEHNR and CDR2 is FQNEAQ (reference sequence). CDR3 residues: CASSSWDSSTDTQYF. CDR3 sequence (DNA): TGTGCCAGCAGCTCTTGGGACAGCTCCACAGATACGCAGTATTTT.

The chain links TRBV5-8 to TRBJ1-1, with 9 bases matching TRBD1. The CDR3 spans 14 residues. CDR1 SGHTS and CDR2 YDEGEE come from the germline V gene. The trim removed 0 bases at V and 5 bases at J, leaving 2 bases unmatched. As DNA, the CDR3 is TGTGCCAGCAGCTTGGGGGACAGGGTGACTGAAGCTTTCTTT. Translation gives CASSLGDRVTEAFF. Combining the CDR3 with reference TRBV5-8 and TRBJ1-1 gives the whole variable domain EAGVTQSPTHLIKTRGQQATLRCSPISGHTSVYWYQQALGLGLQFLLWYDEGEERNRGNFPPRFSGRQFPNYSSELNVNALELEDSALYLCASSLGDRVTEAFFGQGTRLTVV.

The chain couples TRBV18 to TRBJ2-1, with D possibly TRBD1 on 5 matching bases. Trimming cost V 2 bases and J 8 bases, with 13 bases left between them. Germline lookup yields CDR1 KGHSH and CDR2 LQKENI. This CDR3 is built from 14 residues. CDR3 sequence: CASSPIRQGDEQFF. The CDR3 bases are TGTGCCAGCTCACCAATCCGCCAGGGTGATGAGCAGTTCTTC.

V is TRBV12-5 and J is TRBJ2-1, with D unresolved. Trimming removed 6 bases at V and 2 bases at J, with 8 bases between. CDR3 length: 13 amino acids. CDR1 is LGHNT and CDR2 is FRNRAP in the germline V gene. In DNA form, the CDR3 reads TGTGCTAGTGGCCGTGGGACCTACAATGAGCAGTTCTTC. Protein sequence: CASGRGTYNEQFF.

The chain is built from TRBV5-4 and TRBJ2-5; weak D call: TRBD1 (5 bases). The CDR3 runs to 14 residues. Trimming shortened V by 1 base and J by 1 base, and 8 bases separated the two germline ends. Germline CDR1 SGHNT, CDR2 YYREEE (reference sequence). The CDR3 sequence: CASSLWQGQETQYF. CDR3 DNA: TGTGCCAGCAGCTTGTGGCAGGGCCAAGAGACCCAGTACTTC.

The gene calls are TRBV6-5 and TRBJ2-6, with D uncertain. Germline loops: CDR1 MNHEY, CDR2 SVGAGI. Trimming took 6 bases from V and 0 from J, leaving 9 bases between them. This CDR3 is 15 amino acids long. The CDR3 is CASSRMSSGANVLTF. CDR3 DNA: TGTGCCAGCAGCCGCATGAGCTCTGGGGCCAACGTCCTGACTTTC.

The J gene is TRBJ1-1, the V gene TRBV5-1, with 7 bases that match TRBD1. This CDR3 region has 18 residues. From germline, CDR1 is SGHRS and CDR2 YFSETQ. After removal of 0 bases from V and 0 bases from J, the junction contained 11 bases not matched to a gene. The CDR3 coding sequence is TGCGCCAGCAGCTTGGCGTGGGGGGGACAGAAAATGAACACTGAAGCTTTCTTT. Translating gives CASSLAWGGQKMNTEAFF.

The chain joins TRBV5-8 to TRBJ2-5; TRBD2 aligns across 11 bases. The V and J ends lost 5 bases and 14 bases, in that order; junction bases with no gene match: 8. Germline V gene sequence: CDR1 SGHTS, CDR2 YDEGEE. The CDR3 runs to 12 residues. The CDR3 DNA follows: TGTGCCAGCAGGTCGACTAGCGGGATCCCTTACTTC. This translates into CASRSTSGIPYF.

The chain carries TRBV7-8 and TRBJ1-3, with no clear D. Per the germline V gene, CDR1 is SGHVS and CDR2 is FQNEAQ. V was trimmed by 1 base and J by 0 bases, leaving 13 bases between them. This CDR3 is built from 17 residues. CDR3 in amino acids: CASSLVGHGRSGNTIYF. The CDR3 coding sequence is TGTGCCAGCAGCTTAGTCGGCCACGGCCGCTCTGGAAACACCATATATTTT.

This sequence joins TRBV5-8 and TRBJ2-7, with TRBD2 as a possible D gene (6 bases). Trimming shortened V by 0 bases and J by 0 bases, and 19 bases separated the two germline ends. The CDR3 runs to 18 residues. Germline CDR1 is SGHTS and CDR2 is YDEGEE. This chain's CDR3 is CASSLGPGPGVGSYEQYF. CDR3 bases: TGTGCCAGCAGCTTGGGGCCGGGACCGGGAGTAGGCTCCTACGAGCAGTACTTC.

This sequence joins TRBV28 and TRBJ2-1; 10 bases map to TRBD2. CDR1 is MDHEN, CDR2 SYDVKM, per germline. Trimming at V came to 2 bases and at J to 6 bases, leaving 4 bases not matched to a gene. The CDR3 consists of 15 residues. This CDR3 is CASSLGASGGNEQFF. Written as DNA, the CDR3 is TGTGCCAGCAGTTTAGGGGCTAGCGGGGGCAATGAGCAGTTCTTC. The whole variable domain, filled in from reference TRBV28 and TRBJ2-1, reads DVKVTQSSRYLVKRTGEKVFLECVQDMDHENMFWYRQDPGLGLRLIYFSYDVKMKEKGDIPEGYSVSREKKERFSLILESASTNQTSMYLCASSLGASGGNEQFFGPGTRLTVL.

This chain uses TRBV7-2 with TRBJ2-1, with 14 nucleotides matching TRBD2. CDR3 length: 16 amino acids. Per the germline V gene, CDR1 is SGHTA and CDR2 is FQGNSA. Trimming cost V 1 base and J 7 bases; bases outside gene matches: 3. The CDR3: CASSLGGTSGRNEQFF. The CDR3 nucleotides are TGTGCCAGCAGCTTAGGTGGGACTAGCGGGAGAAATGAGCAGTTCTTC.

The chain links TRBV12-5 to TRBJ2-5, with 9 positions matching TRBD2. The CDR3 sequence is 14 residues long. From germline, CDR1 is LGHNT and CDR2 FRNRAP. V trimming: 3 bases; J trimming: 3 bases; junction bases outside the gene matches: 2. The CDR3 reads CASGFRLAEETQYF. The DNA of the CDR3 is TGTGCTAGTGGTTTTAGACTAGCGGAAGAGACCCAGTACTTC. Based on the CDR3 plus reference TRBV12-5 and TRBJ2-5, the full variable domain is DARVTQTPRHKVTEMGQEVTMRCQPILGHNTVFWYRQTMMQGLELLAYFRNRAPLDDSGMPKDRFSAEMPDATLATLKIQPSEPRDSAVYFCASGFRLAEETQYFGPGTRLLVL.

The chain recombines TRBV21-1 with TRBJ1-5. TRBV21-1 is a recognized pseudogene. The CDR3 runs to 15 residues. Here the CDR3 reads CASTAAGDNNQPQHF. The CDR3 DNA sequence: TGTGCCAGCACCGCAGCCGGAGACAACAATCAGCCCCAGCATTTT.

The chain uses TRBV7-2 and TRBJ1-2; the D is unclear. Trimming removed 6 bases at V and 6 bases at J, with 20 bases between. The V gene's germline CDR1 is SGHTA and CDR2 FQGNSA. The CDR3 runs to 15 residues. CDR3 DNA sequence: TGTGCCAGCAGACACGACCCCCTCAAGAGAAATGGCTACACCTTC. It translates to CASRHDPLKRNGYTF.

Here the CDR3 reads CASSVGGLGPQHF. The DNA of the CDR3 is TGTGCCAGCAGCGTAGGTGGTCTTGGGCCCCAGCATTTT. The V gene is TRBV9, the J gene TRBJ1-5; the D is unclear. In germline, CDR1 is SGDLS, CDR2 YYNGEE. Trimming took off 0 bases at V and 9 bases at J, with 10 bases between the two ends. This CDR3 has 13 residues.

To note about this clone: At one end the junction does not follow the germline gene, possibly because of a read error. Additional DNA sequences in this sample encode the identical CDR3. The chain combines TRBV23-1 with TRBJ2-1; TRBD1 is a possible D gene (5 bases). TRBV23-1 is labeled an ORF, and its function is uncertain. The length of the CDR3 is 15 residues. The CDR3 region is CASCQTVSSYNEQFF. In DNA form, the CDR3 reads TGCGCCAGCTGTCAGACAGTTAGCTCCTACAATGAGCAGTTCTTC.

This rearrangement joins TRBV18 to TRBJ2-5, with 8 bases that match TRBD1. This CDR3 comprises 14 residues. The germline gives CDR1 KGHSH, CDR2 LQKENI. Trimming cost V 0 bases and J 4 bases; bases outside gene matches: 1. The CDR3, as DNA: TGTGCCAGCTCACCACCGGACAGGGCAGAGACCCAGTACTTC. It codes for CASSPPDRAETQYF.

The gene calls are TRBV28 and TRBJ1-4; D may be TRBD1 (5 bases). The V end lost 10 bases, the J end lost 0 bases, and 9 bases lay between the germline ends. The CDR3 runs to 13 residues. Germline V gives CDR1 MDHEN, CDR2 SYDVKM. CDR3 DNA sequence: TGTGCCATCGAGACAGCAACTAATGAAAAACTGTTTTTT. It codes for CAIETATNEKLFF.

The chain has TRBV6-5 and TRBJ1-2; D is unresolved. The CDR3 sequence is 12 residues long. The germline V gene encodes CDR1 MNHEY and CDR2 SVGAGI. V was cut by 7 bases and J by 2 bases, with 8 bases left in between. In DNA, the CDR3 is TGTGCCAGCAAGGGCCGAAACTATGGCTACACCTTC. This translates into CASKGRNYGYTF.

The rearrangement uses TRBV7-3 and TRBJ2-3, with D possibly TRBD1 on 6 matching bases. Trimming pared 1 base from V and 0 bases from J, leaving 11 bases between. The CDR3 consists of 16 residues. Germline CDR1 reads SGHTA; CDR2 reads FQGTGA. The CDR3 DNA sequence: TGTGCCAGCAGCTTAATCGGCCAGGGGAGCACAGATACGCAGTATTTT. It yields the protein CASSLIGQGSTDTQYF.

V and J are TRBV21-1 and TRBJ2-6; the table's D gene call, TRBD1, was not cross checked with the DNA. TRBV21-1 is a known pseudogene. The CDR3 is made up of 17 amino acids. CDR3 bases: TGTGCCAGCAGAAGGACAGGGGTCCTCTCTGGGGCCAACGTCCTGACTTTC. Its protein product is CASRRTGVLSGANVLTF.